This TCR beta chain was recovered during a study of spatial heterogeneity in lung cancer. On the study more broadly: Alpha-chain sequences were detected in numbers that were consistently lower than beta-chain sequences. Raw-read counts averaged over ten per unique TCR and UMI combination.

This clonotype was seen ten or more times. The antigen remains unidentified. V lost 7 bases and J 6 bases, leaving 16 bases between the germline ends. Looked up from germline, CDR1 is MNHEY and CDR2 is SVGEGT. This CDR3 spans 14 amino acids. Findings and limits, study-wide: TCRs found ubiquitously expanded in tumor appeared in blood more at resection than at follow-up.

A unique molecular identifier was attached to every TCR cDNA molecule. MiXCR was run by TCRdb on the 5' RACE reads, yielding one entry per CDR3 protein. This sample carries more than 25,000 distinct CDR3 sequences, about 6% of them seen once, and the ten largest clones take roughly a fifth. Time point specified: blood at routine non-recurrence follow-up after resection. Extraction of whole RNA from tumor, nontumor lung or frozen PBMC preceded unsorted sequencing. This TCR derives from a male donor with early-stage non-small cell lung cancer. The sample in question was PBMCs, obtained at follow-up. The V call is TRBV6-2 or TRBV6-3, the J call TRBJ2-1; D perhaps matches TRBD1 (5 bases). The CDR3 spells CASITPNQGNEQFF. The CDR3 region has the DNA TGTGCCAGCATTACCCCGAATCAGGGCAATGAGCAGTTCTTC.